A selection of T cell receptor beta chains follows, all from one sample in a study of blood T cell repertoires in COVID-19. Only in-frame clones appear in the TCRdb table, and some are missing; sequencing was by immunoSEQ multiplex PCR. The sample has some 170,000 clones; 87% are singletons. Material: peripheral blood. These receptors all come from a woman aged 45-65 years with acute or convalescent COVID-19. Both conserved end residues are part of each CDR3. D genes are given only for firm matches. Only some rows state a clone size, as once, few, many or a class for expanded clones.

j_call	v_call	clone_size	d_call	cdr3_aa	cdr3_nt
TRBJ2-7	TRBV19	.	TRBD1	CASSPRRGQGIGEQYF	TGTGCCAGTAGTCCCCGTCGGGGACAGGGGATTGGCGAGCAGTACTTC
TRBJ1-6	TRBV7-8	.	TRBD1	CASSRGQGGSSPLHF	TGTGCCAGCAGCCGAGGACAGGGGGGAAGTTCACCCCTCCACTTT
TRBJ2-5	TRBV9	once	.	CASSVQGQRAETQYF	TGTGCCAGCAGCGTGCAAGGACAGAGGGCAGAGACCCAGTACTTC
TRBJ1-2	TRBV7-9	once	.	CASSLLPGADHYGYTF	TGTGCCAGCAGCCTCCTCCCAGGGGCTGATCACTATGGCTACACCTTC
TRBJ1-2	TRBV27	.	TRBD1	CASSLFGQGNGYTF	TGTGCCAGCAGTTTATTCGGACAGGGCAATGGCTACACCTTC
TRBJ2-1	TRBV11-3	.	TRBD1	CASSLVDRGLRNEQFF	TGTGCCAGCAGCTTAGTCGACAGGGGGCTCCGTAATGAGCAGTTCTTC
TRBJ2-2	TRBV2	.	.	CASRGTSNTGELFF	TGTGCCAGCAGGGGGACTTCGAACACCGGGGAGCTGTTTTTT
TRBJ2-7	TRBV5-6	.	TRBD1	CASSSDRSYEQYF	TGTGCCAGCAGCTCGGACAGGTCCTACGAGCAGTACTTC
TRBJ2-5	TRBV2	.	.	CASRWSASSQETQYF	TGTGCCAGCAGGTGGAGTGCGAGCTCCCAAGAGACCCAGTACTTC
TRBJ1-2	TRBV4-3	few	.	CASSSGRGVTNYGYTF	TGCGCCAGCAGCTCCGGGAGGGGGGTTACTAACTATGGCTACACCTTC
TRBJ2-1	TRBV11-2	.	.	CASSLVSGIYNEQFF	TGTGCCAGCAGCTTAGTTAGCGGTATCTACAATGAGCAGTTCTTC
TRBJ2-7	TRBV18	.	.	CASSPPSSYEQYF	TGTGCCAGCTCACCACCTAGCTCCTACGAGCAGTACTTC
TRBJ1-3	TRBV19	.	TRBD1	CASSSTFPGQGRNTIYF	TGTGCCAGTAGTTCTACTTTCCCGGGACAGGGAAGAAACACCATATATTTT
TRBJ1-6	TRBV19	.	.	CASSPRTEDNSPLHF	TGTGCCAGTAGTCCCCGGACAGAGGATAATTCACCCCTCCACTTT
TRBJ2-2	TRBV5-1	.	.	CASKALTNTGELFF	TGCGCCAGCAAAGCACTTACGAACACCGGGGAGCTGTTTTTT
TRBJ1-1	TRBV20-1	.	.	CSASSTRRGTEAFF	TGCAGTGCTAGTTCCACGAGGAGGGGCACTGAAGCTTTCTTT
TRBJ1-5	TRBV6-2/TRBV6-3	.	.	CASSYGQGNNQPQHF	TGTGCCAGCAGTTACGGGCAGGGTAATAATCAGCCCCAGCATTTT
TRBJ2-1	TRBV7-2	.	TRBD1	CASSYGQGFRDEQFF	TGTGCCAGCAGCTACGGACAGGGGTTCAGAGATGAGCAGTTCTTC
TRBJ2-1	TRBV3-1/TRBV3-2	.	.	CASSQGYGGEQFF	TGTGCCAGCAGCCAAGGGTATGGAGGTGAGCAGTTCTTC
TRBJ1-2	TRBV7-9	once	.	CASSLVSNYGYTF	TGTGCCAGCAGCTTGGTCAGTAACTATGGCTACACCTTC
TRBJ1-1	TRBV7-3	.	TRBD1	CASSPNGQGTTEAFF	TGTGCCAGCAGCCCAAATGGACAGGGGACTACTGAAGCTTTCTTT
TRBJ1-1	TRBV4-3	.	.	CASSQGQRTEAFF	TGCGCCAGCAGCCAGGGTCAGAGGACTGAAGCTTTCTTT
TRBJ1-2	TRBV2	few	.	CASSEGGGSHYGYTF	TGTGCCAGCAGTGAAGGGGGGGGTTCCCATTATGGCTACACCTTC
TRBJ1-5	TRBV12-5	.	.	CASGTGSSQPQHF	TGTGCTAGTGGAACAGGGTCCAGTCAGCCCCAGCATTTT
TRBJ2-3	TRBV20-1	.	TRBD2	CSASISGRTDTQYF	TGCAGTGCTAGTATTAGCGGGAGAACAGATACGCAGTATTTT
TRBJ1-5	TRBV2	.	.	CAVGEPQHF	TGTGCCGTAGGAGAGCCCCAGCATTTT
TRBJ2-7	TRBV6-6	.	TRBD1	CASSYPVGTGGVEQYF	TGTGCCAGCAGTTACCCGGTGGGGACAGGGGGCGTCGAGCAGTACTTC
TRBJ2-6	TRBV5-1	.	.	CASSLYSGANVLTF	TGCGCCAGCAGCTTGTATTCTGGGGCCAACGTCCTGACTTTC
TRBJ1-4	TRBV7-9	.	.	CASSSGQPNEKLFF	TGTGCCAGCAGCTCAGGACAGCCCAATGAAAAACTGTTTTTT
TRBJ2-3	TRBV9	.	.	CASSVQWAPGTDTQYF	TGTGCCAGCAGCGTCCAGTGGGCCCCCGGCACAGATACGCAGTATTTT
TRBJ1-5	TRBV2	.	.	CASKENRATDQPQHF	TGTGCCAGCAAAGAGAACAGGGCCACAGATCAGCCCCAGCATTTT
TRBJ2-7	TRBV21-1	.	.	CASGLGGEVCYYEQYF	TGTGCCAGCGGCCTCGGAGGGGAGGTCTGCTACTACGAGCAGTACTTC